This note documents a single T cell receptor (beta chain) sequence. In the original workflow: Nucleated cell number was recorded as an estimate derived from reference gene primer amplification. Method: immunoSEQ multiplex PCR; TCRdb's copy keeps in-frame clones and lacks some. The V and J calls and clone size were taken over from that table, and D and trimming were inferred from the DNA. The table records 300,000 to 450,000 clones, more than 70% of them present only once. This CDR3 region has 15 residues. From germline, CDR1 is KGHSH and CDR2 LQKENI. With 6 bases clipped from V and 6 bases from J, the junction kept 8 bases outside the gene matches. The data were obtained in a study of blood T cell repertoires in COVID-19. In the study overall: Italy, Spain and the United States were the sources of the convalescent and acute COVID-19 samples. PBMCs, B-cell-depleted T cells, or T cells provided the cDNA or gDNA that made up the material.

In Seattle, patients joined the study during active infection and were tracked longitudinally. The V call is TRBV18, the J call TRBJ1-3, with 10 positions matching TRBD1. This receptor was identified in a woman between 25 and 40 years old with COVID-19, enrolled during active disease. The source material was peripheral blood. DNA of the CDR3: TGTGCCAGCTCTCTACCCGGGACAGGGGAAAACACCATATATTTT. This gives the protein CASSLPGTGENTIYF.